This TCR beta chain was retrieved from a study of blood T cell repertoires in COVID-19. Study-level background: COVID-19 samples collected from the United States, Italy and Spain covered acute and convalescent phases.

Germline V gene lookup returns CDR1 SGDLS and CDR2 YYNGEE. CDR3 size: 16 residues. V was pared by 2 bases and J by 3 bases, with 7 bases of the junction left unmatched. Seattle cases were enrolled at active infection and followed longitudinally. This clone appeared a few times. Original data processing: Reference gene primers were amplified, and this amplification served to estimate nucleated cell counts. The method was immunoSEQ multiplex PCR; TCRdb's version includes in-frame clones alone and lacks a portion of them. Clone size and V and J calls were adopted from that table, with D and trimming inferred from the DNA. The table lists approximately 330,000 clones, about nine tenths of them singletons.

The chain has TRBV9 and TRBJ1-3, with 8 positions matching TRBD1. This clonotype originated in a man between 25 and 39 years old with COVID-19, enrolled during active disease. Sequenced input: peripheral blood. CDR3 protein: CASSVSPGGVGNTIYF. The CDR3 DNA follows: TGTGCCAGCAGCGTTAGTCCAGGGGGCGTTGGAAACACCATATATTTT.